The next 16 T cell receptor beta chains were all read from a single sample in a study of blood T cells in healthy people across ages. A J-beta primer mix and a sample-barcoded 5' primer were used in a second PCR of about 7 to 12 cycles. TCRdb re-called the 5' RACE reads through MiXCR, storing one row per CDR3 protein. The table records around 850,000 distinct CDR3 sequences, under 40% of them present only once. The sequenced sample was blood. The receptors were gathered from a man younger than 35 in good health.

A single count supports this clonotype. The chain employs TRBV15 and TRBJ2-1; a weak D match, TRBD1 (6 bases). The CDR3 runs 16 residues. Germline V gives CDR1 LNHNV, CDR2 YYDKDF (reference sequence). V was shortened by 2 bases and J by 10 bases, with 21 bases between the two germline ends. The CDR3 nucleotides are TGTGCCACCAGCAGAAGGGTGACAGGAGGCCTTGTGGAGCAGTTCTTC. It encodes CATSRRVTGGLVEQFF.

This clonotype has just a few counts. The V call is TRBV29-1, the J call TRBJ2-5; D possibly corresponds to TRBD1 (5 bases). Per germline, CDR1 SQVTM and CDR2 ANQGSEA. Trimming left V 0 bases short and J 11 bases short, with 34 bases between. This CDR3 region has 19 residues. CDR3 protein: CSVEDRRRDLGVYTNEQYF. The CDR3 nucleotides are TGCAGCGTTGAAGATCGTCGGCGTGATTTAGGGGTATATACCAATGAGCAGTACTTC.

The chain couples TRBV5-5 to TRBJ1-3; D gene ambiguous. Germline loops: CDR1 SGHKS, CDR2 YYEKEE (reference sequence). Trimming left V 4 bases short and J 0 bases short, with 14 bases between. This CDR3 contains 16 residues. CDR3 DNA sequence: TGTGCCAGCAGCGTTGGTGGATCTTCCTCTGGAAACACCATATATTTT. Protein: CASSVGGSSSGNTIYF.

V and J are TRBV28 and TRBJ2-7; D may correspond to TRBD1 or TRBD2 (6 bases each). Per germline, CDR1 MDHEN and CDR2 SYDVKM. The CDR3 contains 14 residues. Trimming cost V 5 bases and J 3 bases, with 14 bases left between them. In nucleotides, the CDR3 is TGTGCCAGCAGTGGGGGGCAGGCCCACTACGAGCAGTACTTC. This sequence encodes CASSGGQAHYEQYF.

This clonotype was counted ten times or more. The chain is built from TRBV9 and TRBJ1-4; 8 bases are shared with TRBD1. The CDR3 runs 13 residues. V was pared by 4 bases and J by 7 bases, with 3 bases of the junction left unmatched. CDR1 SGDLS and CDR2 YYNGEE come from the germline V gene. The CDR3 reads CASSPGTGEKLFF. The CDR3 nucleotides read TGTGCCAGCAGCCCTGGGACAGGTGAAAAACTGTTTTTT.

The rearrangement joins TRBV3-1 to TRBJ2-2, with D unresolved. Trimming took 2 bases from V and 2 from J, leaving 6 bases between them. This CDR3 contains 14 residues. Germline values: CDR1 LGHDT, CDR2 YNNKEL (reference sequence). As DNA, the CDR3 is TGTGCCAGCAGCCAAAATACAAACACCGGGGAGCTGTTTTTT. This translates into CASSQNTNTGELFF.

The chain joins TRBV6-6 to TRBJ1-1; 8 bases fit TRBD1. CDR3 size: 17 residues. CDR1 is MNHNY, CDR2 SVGAGI, per germline (reference sequence). With V trimmed by 0 bases and J by 5 bases, 11 bases remained unmatched. As DNA, the CDR3 is TGTGCCAGCAGTTACTCGATCCAGGGGGCATTGCGAACTGAAGCTTTCTTT. It codes for CASSYSIQGALRTEAFF.

This chain uses TRBV14 with TRBJ1-1; 7 nucleotides match TRBD1. The CDR3 has 13 residues. Looked up from germline, CDR1 is SGHDN and CDR2 is FVKESK. J lost 10 bases, V lost 1 base, and 6 bases had no gene match. As DNA, the CDR3 is TGTGCCAGCAGCCAAGTTGACAGGGTTCCAGCTTTCTTT. This translates into CASSQVDRVPAFF.

This clonotype was counted a few times. The V and J genes are TRBV5-1 and TRBJ2-5, with 7 bases identical to TRBD1. V lost 4 bases and J lost 4; bases outside the gene matches: 4. The CDR3 spans 13 residues. CDR1 is SGHRS and CDR2 is YFSETQ in the germline V gene. The CDR3: CASSGTVRETQYF. The CDR3 nucleotides read TGCGCCAGCAGCGGGACAGTTCGAGAGACCCAGTACTTC.

Points on this clonotype: A much larger clone differs by one base, so this may be a read error. CDR3 residues: CSADPTGYEQYF. In DNA, the CDR3 is TGCAGCGCTGACCCGACAGGCTACGAGCAGTACTTC. The chain joins TRBV29-1 to TRBJ2-4; weak D call: TRBD1 (6 bases). The J call could be wrong; TRBJ2-7 is a better fit for the DNA end. This CDR3 region has 12 residues. Germline V lookup: CDR1 SQVTM, CDR2 ANQGSEA.

The chain is built from TRBV10-3 and TRBJ2-3, with 7 bases lining up with TRBD1. The CDR3 contains 18 residues. Per germline, CDR1 ENHRY and CDR2 SYGVKD. V dropped 0 bases and J dropped 4; count of bases not matched to a gene: 13. The CDR3 loop is CAISESTALTGLADTQYF. The CDR3 region has the DNA TGTGCCATCAGTGAGTCGACGGCGTTGACAGGGCTGGCAGATACGCAGTATTTT.

The CDR3 protein is CASSLSSPYEQFF. As DNA, the CDR3 is TGTGCCAGCAGCTTGTCCAGTCCGTATGAGCAGTTCTTC. The V and J genes are TRBV5-5 and TRBJ2-1; D not certain. CDR3 size: 13 residues. Germline-derived CDR1 and CDR2 are SGHKS and YYEKEE (reference sequence). Between the trimmed V and J ends, which lost 1 base and 8 bases, there was a span of 10 bases.

V is TRBV20-1 and J is TRBJ1-4; D unresolved. With 3 bases removed from V and 8 bases from J, the gap between germline ends came to 7 bases. This CDR3 comprises 11 residues. Germline CDR1 reads DFQATT; CDR2 reads SNEGSKA (reference sequence). DNA of the CDR3: TGCAGTGCTAGGGTTAGGGAAAAACTGTTTTTT. This codes for CSARVREKLFF.

This clonotype was counted a few times. This chain links TRBV5-6 with TRBJ1-1; perhaps TRBD1 as D (5 bases). The ends were cut back, 0 bases at V and 1 base at J, with 19 bases in the middle. This CDR3 region has 18 residues. CDR1 and CDR2 from the germline V gene are SGHDT and YYEEEE. The CDR3 reads CASSLEPGARDRNTEAFF. The CDR3 DNA reads as TGTGCCAGCAGCTTGGAACCCGGGGCGCGAGATAGGAACACTGAAGCTTTCTTT.

This clonotype was found a few times. The J gene is TRBJ2-3, the V gene TRBV11-2; D not resolved. Germline V gene sequence: CDR1 SGHAT, CDR2 FQNNGV. Trimming removed 5 bases from V and 2 bases from J, with 11 bases in between. The CDR3 runs 14 residues. Here the CDR3 reads CASSPSSFTDTQYF. DNA for the CDR3: TGTGCCAGCAGCCCCTCCAGTTTCACAGATACGCAGTATTTT.

About this clonotype: A much more abundant neighbour one base away suggests this may be a read error. The V and J genes are TRBV20-1 and TRBJ2-7; 8 bases agree with TRBD2. V lost 4 bases to trimming and J lost 7 bases; unmatched junction nucleotides: 15. Germline V gene data show CDR1 as DFQATT and CDR2 as SNEGSKA (reference sequence). The CDR3 sequence is 15 residues long. CDR3 coding DNA: TGCAGTGCTACTTTCGGGGGGGCCTCCTACAATGAGCAGTACTTC. Translation: CSATFGGASYNEQYF.